This T cell receptor (beta chain) stems from a study of cytomegalovirus exposure and HLA in healthy donors. PCR employed 60 Vbeta and 13 Jbeta primers. Original methodology: In a later analysis, of 80 million to 90 million unique beta chains, around 9.9 million appeared in at least two donors. This table comes from immunoSEQ multiplex PCR, and its TCRdb copy is limited to in-frame clones, with some not included. The V and J calls and clone size come from that table; D and trimming were worked out from the DNA. The sample holds about 170,000 clones, 73% seen once. V gave up 3 bases and J gave up 5 bases, with 14 bases separating them. CDR1 and CDR2 (germline): LNHDA, SQIVND (reference sequence). The CDR3 runs 15 residues.

The chain links TRBV19 to TRBJ1-5; the D gene is possibly TRBD1 (5 bases). This TCR was recovered from a woman aged 18-30 years in good health and CMV-seropositive. Sequencing was carried out using PBMCs. CDR3 amino acids: CASSILQGSDQPQHF. In DNA, the CDR3 is TGTGCCAGTAGTATTCTCCAGGGCTCAGATCAGCCCCAGCATTTT.